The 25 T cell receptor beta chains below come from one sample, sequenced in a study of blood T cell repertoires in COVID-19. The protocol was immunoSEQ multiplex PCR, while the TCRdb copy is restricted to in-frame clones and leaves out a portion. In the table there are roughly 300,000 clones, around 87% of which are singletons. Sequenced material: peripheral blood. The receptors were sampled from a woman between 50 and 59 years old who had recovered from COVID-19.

In DNA, the CDR3 is TGTGCCTGGAGCGCACCCCGACAGGGAGCCTACAATGAGCAGTTCTTC. Translated: CAWSAPRQGAYNEQFF. V and J are TRBV30 and TRBJ2-1; 7 bases align to TRBD1. Trimming removed 3 bases from V and 2 bases from J; junction bases left unmatched: 10. CDR1 is GTSNPN and CDR2 is SVGIG in the germline V gene (reference sequence). This CDR3 has 16 amino acids.

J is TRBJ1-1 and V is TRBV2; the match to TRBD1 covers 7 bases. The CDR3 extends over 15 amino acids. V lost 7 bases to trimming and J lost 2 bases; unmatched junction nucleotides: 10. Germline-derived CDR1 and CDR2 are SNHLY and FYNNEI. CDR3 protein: CASTTPTGTNTEAFF. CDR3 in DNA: TGTGCCAGCACCACCCCGACAGGGACTAACACTGAAGCTTTCTTT.

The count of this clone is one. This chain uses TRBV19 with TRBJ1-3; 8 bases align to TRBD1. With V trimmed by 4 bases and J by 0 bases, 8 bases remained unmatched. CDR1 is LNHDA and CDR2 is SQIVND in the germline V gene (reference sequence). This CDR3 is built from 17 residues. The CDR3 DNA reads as TGTGCCAGTAGTAATCGACAGGGGACGAGCTCTGGAAACACCATATATTTT. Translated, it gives CASSNRQGTSSGNTIYF. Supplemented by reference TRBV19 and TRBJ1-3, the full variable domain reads DGGITQSPKYLFRKEGQNVTLSCEQNLNHDAMYWYRQDPGQGLRLIYYSQIVNDFQKGDIAEGYSVSREKKESFPLTVTSAQKNPTAFYLCASSNRQGTSSGNTIYFGEGSWLTVV.

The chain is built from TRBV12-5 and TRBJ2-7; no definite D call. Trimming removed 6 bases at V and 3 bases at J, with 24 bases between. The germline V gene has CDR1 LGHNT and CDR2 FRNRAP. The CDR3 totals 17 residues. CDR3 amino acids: CASGNTTPHSRVYEQYF. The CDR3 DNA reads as TGTGCTAGTGGAAACACTACACCGCACTCGCGAGTCTACGAGCAGTACTTC.

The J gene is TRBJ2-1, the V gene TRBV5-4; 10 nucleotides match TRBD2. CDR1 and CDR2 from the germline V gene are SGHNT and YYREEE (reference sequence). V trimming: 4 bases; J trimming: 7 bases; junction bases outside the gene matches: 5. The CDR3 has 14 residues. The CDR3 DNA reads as TGTGCCAGCAGCACTCCGGGACTAGCGAATGAGCAGTTCTTC. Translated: CASSTPGLANEQFF.

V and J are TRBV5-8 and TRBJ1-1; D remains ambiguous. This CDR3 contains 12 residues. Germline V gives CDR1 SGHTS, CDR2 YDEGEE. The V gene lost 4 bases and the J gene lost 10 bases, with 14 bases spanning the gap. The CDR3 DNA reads TGTGCCAGCAGCCCCAGGAGGGATTTAGCTTTCTTT. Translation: CASSPRRDLAFF.

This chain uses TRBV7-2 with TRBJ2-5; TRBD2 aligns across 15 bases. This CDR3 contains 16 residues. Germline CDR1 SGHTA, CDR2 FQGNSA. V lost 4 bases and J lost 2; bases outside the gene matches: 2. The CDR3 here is CASSSGLAGGQETQYF. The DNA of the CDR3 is TGTGCCAGCAGCTCGGGACTAGCGGGGGGACAAGAGACCCAGTACTTC.

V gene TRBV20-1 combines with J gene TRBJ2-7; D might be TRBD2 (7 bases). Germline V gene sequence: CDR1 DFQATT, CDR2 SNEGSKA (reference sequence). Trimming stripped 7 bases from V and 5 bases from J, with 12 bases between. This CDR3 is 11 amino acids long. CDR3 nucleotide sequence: TGCAGTGGAGGGGGGGCCGACGAGCAGTACTTC. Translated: CSGGGADEQYF.

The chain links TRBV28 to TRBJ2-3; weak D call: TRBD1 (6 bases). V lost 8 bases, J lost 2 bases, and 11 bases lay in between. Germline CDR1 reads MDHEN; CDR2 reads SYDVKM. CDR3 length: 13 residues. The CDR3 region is CASVGQYTDTQYF. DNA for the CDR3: TGTGCCAGCGTAGGACAGTACACAGATACGCAGTATTTT.

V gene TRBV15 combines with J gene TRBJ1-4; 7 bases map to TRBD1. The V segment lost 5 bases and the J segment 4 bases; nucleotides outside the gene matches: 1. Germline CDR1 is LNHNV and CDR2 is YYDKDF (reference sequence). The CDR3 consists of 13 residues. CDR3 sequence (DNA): TGTGCCACCAGCTGGGACAGTAATGAAAAACTGTTTTTT. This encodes CATSWDSNEKLFF.

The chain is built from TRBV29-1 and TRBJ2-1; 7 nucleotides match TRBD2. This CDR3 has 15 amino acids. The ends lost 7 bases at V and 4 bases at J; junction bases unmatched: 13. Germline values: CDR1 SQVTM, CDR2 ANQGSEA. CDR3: CSGTSVYDTYNEQFF. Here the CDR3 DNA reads TGCAGCGGTACTAGCGTCTATGACACATACAATGAGCAGTTCTTC.

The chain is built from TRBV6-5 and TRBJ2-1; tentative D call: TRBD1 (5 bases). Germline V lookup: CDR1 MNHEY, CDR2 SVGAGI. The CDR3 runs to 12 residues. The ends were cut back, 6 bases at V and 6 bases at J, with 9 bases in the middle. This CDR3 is CASSDSANEQFF. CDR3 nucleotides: TGTGCCAGCAGCGACAGTGCCAATGAGCAGTTCTTC.

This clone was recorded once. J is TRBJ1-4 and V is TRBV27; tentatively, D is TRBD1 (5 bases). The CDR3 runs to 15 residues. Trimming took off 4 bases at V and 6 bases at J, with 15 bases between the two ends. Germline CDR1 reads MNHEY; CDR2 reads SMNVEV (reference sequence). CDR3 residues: CASSYRTGGDEKLFF. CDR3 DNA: TGTGCCAGCAGTTATAGGACCGGGGGGGATGAAAAACTGTTTTTT. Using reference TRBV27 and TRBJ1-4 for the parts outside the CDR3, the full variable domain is EAQVTQNPRYLITVTGKKLTVTCSQNMNHEYMSWYRQDPGLGLRQIYYSMNVEVTDKGDVPEGYKVSRKEKRNFPLILESPSPNQTSLYFCASSYRTGGDEKLFFGSGTQLSVL.

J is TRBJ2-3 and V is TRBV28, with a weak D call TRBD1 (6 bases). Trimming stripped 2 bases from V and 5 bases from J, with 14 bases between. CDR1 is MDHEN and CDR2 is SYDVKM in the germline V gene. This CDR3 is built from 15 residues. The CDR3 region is CASSLTSRGRDTQYF. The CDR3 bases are TGTGCCAGCAGTTTAACCTCCAGGGGACGAGATACGCAGTATTTT.

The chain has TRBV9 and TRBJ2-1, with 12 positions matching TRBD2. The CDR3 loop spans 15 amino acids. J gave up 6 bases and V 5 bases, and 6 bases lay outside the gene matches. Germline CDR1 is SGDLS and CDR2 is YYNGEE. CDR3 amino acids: CASSLGLAGFNEQFF. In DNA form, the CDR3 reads TGTGCCAGCAGTCTAGGACTAGCGGGGTTCAATGAGCAGTTCTTC.

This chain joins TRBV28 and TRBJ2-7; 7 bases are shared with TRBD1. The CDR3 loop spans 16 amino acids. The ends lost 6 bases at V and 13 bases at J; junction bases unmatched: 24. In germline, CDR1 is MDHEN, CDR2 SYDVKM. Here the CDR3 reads CASSLPNLRDSLLPYF. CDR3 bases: TGTGCCAGCAGCCTACCAAACCTCCGGGACAGCCTTCTTCCCTACTTC.

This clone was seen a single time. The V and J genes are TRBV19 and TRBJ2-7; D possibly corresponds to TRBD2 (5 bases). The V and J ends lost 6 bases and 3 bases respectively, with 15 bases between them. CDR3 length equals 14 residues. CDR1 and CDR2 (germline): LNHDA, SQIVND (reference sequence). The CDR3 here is CASSPRAEGYEQYF. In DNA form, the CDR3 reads TGTGCCAGTAGCCCAAGGGCCGAGGGCTACGAGCAGTACTTC.

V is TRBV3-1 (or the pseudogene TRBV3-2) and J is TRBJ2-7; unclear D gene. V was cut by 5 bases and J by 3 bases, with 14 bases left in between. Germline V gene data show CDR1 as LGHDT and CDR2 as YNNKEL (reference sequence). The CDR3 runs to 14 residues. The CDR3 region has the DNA TGTGCCAGCAGCTTTCTGGGCCCCGGCTACGAGCAGTACTTC. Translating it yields CASSFLGPGYEQYF.

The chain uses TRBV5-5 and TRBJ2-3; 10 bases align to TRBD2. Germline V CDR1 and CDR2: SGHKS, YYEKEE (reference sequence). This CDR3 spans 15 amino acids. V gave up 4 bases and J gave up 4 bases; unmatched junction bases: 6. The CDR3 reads CASSLDLAGADTQYF. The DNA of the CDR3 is TGTGCCAGCAGCCTGGACCTAGCGGGGGCAGATACGCAGTATTTT.

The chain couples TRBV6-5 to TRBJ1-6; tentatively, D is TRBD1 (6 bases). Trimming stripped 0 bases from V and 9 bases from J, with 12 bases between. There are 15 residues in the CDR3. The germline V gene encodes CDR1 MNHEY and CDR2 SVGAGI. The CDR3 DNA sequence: TGTGCCAGCAGTTACTCGAACAGGGAGGGTTCACCCCTCCACTTT. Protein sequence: CASSYSNREGSPLHF.

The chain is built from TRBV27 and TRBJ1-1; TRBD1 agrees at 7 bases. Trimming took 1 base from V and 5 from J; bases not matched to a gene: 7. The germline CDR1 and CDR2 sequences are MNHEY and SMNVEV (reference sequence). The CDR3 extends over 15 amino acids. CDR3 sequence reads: CASSLFPGQATEAFF. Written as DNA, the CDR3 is TGTGCCAGCAGTTTATTCCCCGGACAGGCGACTGAAGCTTTCTTT.

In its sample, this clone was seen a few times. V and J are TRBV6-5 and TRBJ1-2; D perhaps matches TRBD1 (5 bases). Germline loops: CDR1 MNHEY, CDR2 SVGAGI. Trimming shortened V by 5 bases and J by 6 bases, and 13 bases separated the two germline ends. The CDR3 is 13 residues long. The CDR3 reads CASSRGTEDGYTF. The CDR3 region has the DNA TGTGCCAGCAGTCGCGGGACGGAGGATGGCTACACCTTC.

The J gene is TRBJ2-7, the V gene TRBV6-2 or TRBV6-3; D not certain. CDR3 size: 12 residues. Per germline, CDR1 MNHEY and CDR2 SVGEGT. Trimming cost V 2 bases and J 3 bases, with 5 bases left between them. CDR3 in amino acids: CASSYASYEQYF. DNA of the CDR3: TGTGCCAGCAGTTACGCGAGCTACGAGCAGTACTTC.

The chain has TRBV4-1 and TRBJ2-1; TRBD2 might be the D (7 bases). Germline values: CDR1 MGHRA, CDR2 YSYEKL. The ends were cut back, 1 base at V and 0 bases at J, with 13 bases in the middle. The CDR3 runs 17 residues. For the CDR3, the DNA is TGCGCCAGCAGCCAAGGTGGGGGGGGCCGCTCCTACAATGAGCAGTTCTTC. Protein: CASSQGGGGRSYNEQFF.

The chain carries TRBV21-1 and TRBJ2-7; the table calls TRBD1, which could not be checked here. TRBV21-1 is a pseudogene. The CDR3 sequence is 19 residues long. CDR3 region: CASSKDWDRGFPSSYEQYF. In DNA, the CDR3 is TGTGCCAGCAGCAAAGACTGGGACAGGGGATTCCCCAGCTCCTACGAGCAGTACTTC.